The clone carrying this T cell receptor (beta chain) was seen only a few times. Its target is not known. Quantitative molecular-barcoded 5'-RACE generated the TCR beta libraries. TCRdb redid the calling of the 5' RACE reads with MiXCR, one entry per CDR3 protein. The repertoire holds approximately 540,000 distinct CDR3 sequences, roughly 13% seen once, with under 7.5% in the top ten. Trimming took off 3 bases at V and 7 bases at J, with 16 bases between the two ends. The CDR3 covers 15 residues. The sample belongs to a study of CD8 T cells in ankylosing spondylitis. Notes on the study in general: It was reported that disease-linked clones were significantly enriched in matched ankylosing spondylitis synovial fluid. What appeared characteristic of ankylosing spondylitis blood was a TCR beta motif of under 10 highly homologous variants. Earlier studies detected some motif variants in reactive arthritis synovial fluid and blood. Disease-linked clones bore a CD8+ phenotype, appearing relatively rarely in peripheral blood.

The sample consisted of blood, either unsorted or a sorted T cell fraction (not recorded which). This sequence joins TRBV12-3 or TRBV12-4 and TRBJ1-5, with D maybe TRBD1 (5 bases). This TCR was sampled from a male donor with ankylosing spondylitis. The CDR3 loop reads CASSLGGLRGQPQHF. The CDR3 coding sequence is TGTGCCAGCAGTTTGGGTGGGCTTCGGGGCCAGCCCCAGCATTTT.